The TCR beta chain under discussion was sequenced for a study of cytomegalovirus exposure and HLA in healthy donors. Whole-study results and caveats: Analysis was performed later, and it showed HLA-associated TCR beta chains to be more clonally expanded than equally common others.

This CDR3 comprises 11 residues. Notes on this clone: Its antigen remains unidentified.

Researchers ran the PCR with 60 Vbeta and 13 Jbeta primers. Method: immunoSEQ multiplex PCR; TCRdb's copy keeps in-frame clones and lacks some. The data contain 150,000 or so clones, about 80% of them singletons. The material sequenced was PBMCs. The V gene is TRBV1, the J gene TRBJ1-2; the tabulated D call, TRBD1, remains unverified against the DNA. TRBV1 is a documented pseudogene. The source of this sequence is a female donor in good health and CMV-seronegative. DNA for the CDR3: TGCACCAGCAGGGGACAGTATGGCTACACCTTC. As protein: CTSRGQYGYTF.